This paragraph reports one TCR beta chain. Its specificity is unknown. This entry comes from a study of CD8+ T cells in alopecia areata. Regarding the study as a whole: On tofacitinib, scalp clonality and expanded CD8+ clones among top 100 fell significantly. Clonality exceeded that of normal scalp in lesional scalp, most notably in alopecia totalis/universalis. While patients received tofacitinib, many expanded lesional clones remained present in scalp and blood.

TCR sequencing used cDNA made by reverse transcription of extracted RNA. Clones were sequenced by immunoSEQ multiplex PCR, and TCRdb holds only the in-frame ones, with some missing. In the table there are around 300,000 clones, roughly 60% of which are singletons. Treatment specified: oral pan-JAK inhibitor, 5-10 mg twice daily. Germline loops: CDR1 SGHRS, CDR2 YFSETQ. CDR3 length: 15 residues. The ends were cut back, 0 bases at V and 7 bases at J, with 14 bases in the middle. This sample comprised CD4+ T cells sorted from blood, obtained at week 52, from a patient treated with tofacitinib. This sequence was found in a human donor with alopecia areata. The V gene is TRBV5-1, the J gene TRBJ2-1; maybe TRBD2 (5 bases). The CDR3 reads CASSLGARSGNEQFF. The DNA for the CDR3 is TGCGCCAGCAGCTTGGGGGCCCGTTCGGGGAATGAGCAGTTCTTC.